The rows below give T cell receptor beta chains drawn from one sample of a study of blood T cell repertoires in COVID-19. The repertoire was sequenced with immunoSEQ multiplex PCR; TCRdb's copy has only in-frame clones and lacks some. The profile shows around 89,000 clones, roughly 87% of them singletons. Material: peripheral blood. These receptors all stem from a man over 45 with acute or convalescent COVID-19. Each CDR3 is given with its conserved first and last residue. A D gene is named only where the DNA matches it firmly.

D	V	J	CDR3	DNA
TRBD2	TRBV7-2	TRBJ2-1	CASSPAAGENNEQFF	TGTGCCAGCAGCCCCGCGGCGGGGGAAAACAATGAGCAGTTCTTC
-	TRBV11-2	TRBJ2-2	CASSLVRDGRTGELFF	TGTGCCAGCAGCTTAGTGCGGGACGGCCGCACCGGGGAGCTGTTTTTT
-	TRBV12-2	TRBJ1-5	CASRPTGGFLYSNQPQHF	TGTGCAAGTCGACCGACAGGTGGATTCCTCTATAGCAATCAGCCCCAGCATTTT
TRBD1	TRBV19	TRBJ1-5	CASSIRGQGYSGNQPQHF	TGTGCCAGTAGTATCAGGGGACAGGGTTATTCGGGCAATCAGCCCCAGCATTTT
-	TRBV2	TRBJ1-2	CASSEERGYTF	TGTGCCAGCAGTGAAGAGAGAGGCTACACCTTC
-	TRBV19	TRBJ2-3	CASSGQGGNRDTQYF	TGTGCCAGTAGTGGGCAGGGGGGCAATCGGGATACGCAGTATTTT
-	TRBV27	TRBJ2-3	CASSLEVTGITDTQYF	TGTGCCAGCAGTTTAGAGGTTACAGGGATCACAGATACGCAGTATTTT
-	TRBV30	TRBJ1-1	CAWSLTLRHRNTEAFF	TGTGCCTGGAGTCTGACCTTGAGACATCGGAACACTGAAGCTTTCTTT
-	TRBV29-1	TRBJ2-1	CSVEKRAFDEQFF	TGCAGCGTTGAAAAGAGGGCTTTCGATGAGCAGTTCTTC
TRBD2	TRBV25-1	TRBJ2-3	CASSELAGGNTDTQYF	TGTGCCAGCAGTGAGCTAGCGGGGGGCAACACAGATACGCAGTATTTT
-	TRBV21-1	TRBJ2-5	CASSENPSRTEETQYF	TGTGCCAGCAGCGAAAACCCAAGCCGGACAGAAGAGACCCAGTACTTC
-	TRBV29-1	TRBJ1-1	CSVRQANTEAFF	TGCAGCGTGAGACAGGCGAACACTGAAGCTTTCTTT
TRBD1	TRBV23-1	TRBJ2-7	CASRGAKGAEQYF	TGCGCCAGCAGGGGGGCCAAGGGGGCCGAGCAGTACTTC
-	TRBV7-2	TRBJ1-1	CASSPLRGTEAFF	TGTGCCAGCAGCCCGCTTAGGGGGACTGAAGCTTTCTTT
TRBD1	TRBV6-1	TRBJ1-1	CASRLNRGNTEAFF	TGTGCCAGCAGGCTAAACAGGGGCAACACTGAAGCTTTCTTT
TRBD1	TRBV7-2	TRBJ1-2	CASSLQGAFGYTF	TGTGCCAGCAGCCTACAGGGGGCCTTTGGCTACACCTTC
TRBD1	TRBV5-1	TRBJ1-3	CASSLADRVNGNTIYF	TGCGCCAGCAGCTTGGCGGACAGGGTTAATGGAAACACCATATATTTT
-	TRBV5-1	TRBJ1-2	CASIDSSYGYTF	TGCGCCAGTATAGACAGCAGCTATGGCTACACCTTC